The rows below give T cell receptor beta chains drawn from one sample of a study of T cell changes during pregnancy in multiple sclerosis. Sequencing was performed with immunoSEQ multiplex PCR; in TCRdb, only in-frame clones are kept and a portion is missing. This table has around 110,000 clones, roughly 92% appearing once. Sample: peripheral blood, taken in the third trimester of pregnancy. These receptor sequences come from a female donor with multiple sclerosis, enrolled in a pregnancy study. Each CDR3 is given with its conserved first and last residue. A D gene is named only where the DNA matches it firmly. For some rows the clone size is stated as once, few or many, or as a class when expanded; others skip it.

V	D	J	size	CDR3	DNA
TRBV28	TRBD1	TRBJ2-3	NA	CASRQGVSTDTQYF	TGTGCCAGCAGACAGGGGGTAAGCACAGATACGCAGTATTTT
TRBV2	NA	TRBJ2-2	NA	CASRGDTNTGELFF	TGTGCCAGCCGTGGGGACACGAACACCGGGGAGCTGTTTTTT
TRBV14	NA	TRBJ2-2	NA	CASSQVRVSNTGELFF	TGTGCCAGCAGCCAAGTGAGGGTTTCGAACACCGGGGAGCTGTTTTTT
TRBV2	NA	TRBJ2-4	few	CASRTKGKNIQYF	TGTGCCAGCAGAACAAAGGGGAAGAACATTCAGTACTTC
TRBV5-1	NA	TRBJ1-1	NA	CASSLTGNTEAFF	TGCGCCAGCAGCTTGACGGGAAACACTGAAGCTTTCTTT
TRBV7-9	TRBD1	TRBJ1-1	NA	CASSLLGQANTEAFF	TGTGCCAGCAGCCTCTTGGGACAGGCAAACACTGAAGCTTTCTTT
TRBV29-1	TRBD2	TRBJ2-2	NA	CSREAMPRELFF	TGCAGCCGGGAGGCTATGCCCCGGGAGCTGTTTTTT
TRBV6-6	TRBD1	TRBJ2-7	NA	CASRRDRVLYEQYF	TGTGCCAGCAGAAGGGACAGGGTCCTCTACGAGCAGTACTTC
TRBV14	NA	TRBJ1-3	NA	CASSIVAGKGSGNTIYF	TGTGCCAGCAGCATCGTTGCCGGGAAAGGGAGTGGAAACACCATATATTTT
TRBV6-5	TRBD1	TRBJ1-5	once	CASSYSTGVQPQHF	TGTGCCAGCAGTTACTCGACAGGGGTTCAGCCCCAGCATTTT
TRBV16	NA	TRBJ1-5	few	CASSQGLDQPQHF	TGTGCCAGCAGCCAAGGTCTAGATCAGCCCCAGCATTTT
TRBV18	TRBD2	TRBJ2-1	NA	CASSLGTSGINEQFF	TGTGCCAGCTCCCTCGGGACTAGCGGGATCAATGAGCAGTTCTTC
TRBV9	TRBD1	TRBJ1-1	NA	CASSIKATGGLNTEAFF	TGTGCCAGCAGCATAAAGGCGACAGGGGGCCTGAACACTGAAGCTTTCTTT
TRBV15	NA	TRBJ2-1	NA	CATSRDQADQRQFF	TGTGCCACCAGCAGAGATCAGGCAGATCAGAGGCAGTTCTTC
TRBV7-3	TRBD2	TRBJ2-1	NA	CASSLTRGSPYNEQFF	TGTGCCAGCAGCTTAACTCGCGGGAGCCCCTACAATGAGCAGTTCTTC
TRBV2	TRBD1	TRBJ1-2	NA	CASSEWDRARANYGYTF	TGTGCCAGCAGTGAATGGGACAGAGCTCGAGCTAACTATGGCTACACCTTC
TRBV6-5	TRBD2	TRBJ2-3	once	CASSYAGDRVTQYF	TGTGCCAGCAGTTACGCGGGGGATAGGGTTACGCAGTATTTT
TRBV9	TRBD1	TRBJ1-3	NA	CASSVRQGAGNTIYF	TGTGCCAGCAGCGTCCGACAGGGAGCTGGAAACACCATATATTTT
TRBV5-1	NA	TRBJ2-3	NA	CASSSPSTDTQYF	TGCGCCAGCAGCTCCCCTAGCACAGATACGCAGTATTTT
TRBV2	TRBD2	TRBJ2-7	NA	CASSATSGAYF	TGTGCCAGCAGCGCGACTAGCGGGGCGTACTTC
TRBV19	NA	TRBJ2-3	NA	CASSISREPGDTQYF	TGTGCCAGTAGTATATCGCGGGAACCGGGAGATACGCAGTATTTT
TRBV4-2	TRBD2	TRBJ2-7	once	CASSPGEGYEQYF	TGTGCCAGCAGCCCTGGGGAGGGGTACGAGCAGTACTTC
TRBV27	TRBD2	TRBJ2-5	NA	CASSLLVPSGGARQETQYF	TGTGCCAGCAGTTTATTGGTTCCTAGCGGGGGGGCGAGGCAAGAGACCCAGTACTTC
TRBV6-1	TRBD1	TRBJ1-2	NA	CASSERSPQGERTYGYTF	TGTGCCAGCAGTGAGCGAAGCCCACAGGGGGAGCGAACCTATGGCTACACCTTC
TRBV7-9	TRBD2	TRBJ2-7	NA	CASSLGLAGAVEQYF	TGTGCCAGCAGCCTTGGACTAGCGGGAGCAGTTGAGCAGTACTTC
TRBV7-8	NA	TRBJ1-1	NA	CASSLWSSTEAFF	TGTGCCAGCAGCTTATGGTCGAGCACTGAAGCTTTCTTT
TRBV9	NA	TRBJ1-5	NA	CASSGAYSNQPQHF	TGTGCCAGCAGCGGAGCCTATAGCAATCAGCCCCAGCATTTT
TRBV10-3	TRBD1	TRBJ1-2	NA	CAISRDRDYYGYTF	TGTGCCATCAGCCGGGACAGGGACTACTATGGCTACACCTTC
TRBV19	TRBD2	TRBJ2-5	NA	CASSPSGRQETQYF	TGTGCCAGTAGTCCAAGCGGGAGACAAGAGACCCAGTACTTC
TRBV6-5	NA	TRBJ2-5	NA	CASRPLDSIETQYF	TGTGCCAGCAGACCACTAGATTCTATAGAGACCCAGTACTTC
TRBV28	TRBD2	TRBJ2-7	NA	CASRPTGTSGTYEQYF	TGTGCCAGCAGGCCAACCGGGACTAGCGGGACCTACGAGCAGTACTTC
TRBV5-1	TRBD1	TRBJ2-5	NA	CASSPGTGVQETQYF	TGCGCCAGCAGCCCCGGGACAGGGGTTCAAGAGACCCAGTACTTC
TRBV29-1	NA	TRBJ2-1	NA	CSVGSYNNEQFF	TGCAGCGTTGGCTCATACAATAATGAGCAGTTCTTC
TRBV2	NA	TRBJ2-6	NA	CASSERSSGANVLTF	TGTGCCAGCAGTGAACGCAGCTCTGGGGCCAACGTCCTGACTTTC
TRBV28	TRBD1	TRBJ2-7	once	CASSLDRVLSGQYF	TGTGCCAGCAGTCTGGACAGGGTCCTCTCAGGGCAGTACTTC
TRBV5-7	TRBD1	TRBJ1-1	NA	CASSQQGADTTEAFF	TGTGCCAGCAGCCAACAGGGGGCGGACACAACTGAAGCTTTCTTT
TRBV2	NA	TRBJ1-3	NA	CASMTYSGNTIYF	TGTGCCAGCATGACTTACTCTGGAAACACCATATATTTT
TRBV7-8	TRBD2	TRBJ2-3	NA	CASSVTSGYGTDTQYF	TGTGCCAGCAGCGTGACTAGCGGGTACGGCACAGATACGCAGTATTTT
TRBV30	TRBD2	TRBJ2-3	NA	CAWSGRGGPGDTQYF	TGTGCCTGGAGCGGGAGGGGGGGGCCTGGAGATACGCAGTATTTT
TRBV30	TRBD1	TRBJ1-1	NA	CAWSLTGITEAFF	TGTGCCTGGAGCTTGACAGGGATCACTGAAGCTTTCTTT
TRBV25-1	NA	TRBJ2-7	NA	CASSIGDREQYF	TGTGCCAGCAGTATAGGGGATCGCGAGCAGTACTTC
TRBV27	NA	TRBJ2-5	once	CASSSWATQETQYF	TGTGCCAGCAGTTCATGGGCTACACAAGAGACCCAGTACTTC
TRBV28	NA	TRBJ1-4	NA	CASSLGEGRGDEKLFF	TGTGCCAGCAGTCTTGGGGAGGGGAGGGGAGATGAAAAACTGTTTTTT
TRBV10-3	TRBD1	TRBJ1-1	NA	CAISQTGQNTEAFF	TGTGCCATCAGCCAGACAGGGCAGAACACTGAAGCTTTCTTT
TRBV5-1	NA	TRBJ2-1	NA	CASRVDSPSNEQFF	TGCGCCAGCAGGGTGGACAGCCCGAGCAATGAGCAGTTCTTC
TRBV5-1	NA	TRBJ1-1	NA	CASSVGVGIAEAFF	TGCGCCAGTTCAGTCGGGGTGGGGATCGCTGAAGCTTTCTTT